The present T cell receptor beta chain was sequenced within a study of blood T cell repertoires in COVID-19. TCRdb's table, derived via immunoSEQ multiplex PCR, lists solely in-frame clones and lacks some. The data hold 200,000 to 250,000 clones, with approximately 87% observed a single time. Sequenced input: PBMCs or T cells enriched from blood (not recorded which). The origin of this receptor is a woman between 45 and 65 years old in a cohort exposed to, infected with or recovered from COVID-19 (not recorded which).

The CDR3 DNA is TGTGCCAGCAGCCCTCACCGGGGGGCAGGGGACCTTGAGCAGTTCTTC. The encoded protein is CASSPHRGAGDLEQFF. This sequence joins TRBV7-9 and TRBJ2-1; the D gene is possibly TRBD2 (7 bases). The CDR3 length is 16 residues. The germline CDR1 and CDR2 sequences are SEHNR and FQNEAQ (reference sequence). V was cut by 5 bases and J by 9 bases, with 23 bases left in between.